These 26 T cell receptor beta chains came from one sample sequenced in a study of cytomegalovirus exposure and HLA in healthy donors (dated by TCRdb to 2016 to 2017). Receptors were amplified or captured by the immunoSEQ multiplex PCR assay. Entries here come from immuneACCESS through TCRdb and include only in-frame sequences with V and J called. Some clones fail to appear in such tables; in the studies checked, an unresolved V gene covers under half of the shortfall, and the cause of the remainder is unknown. For this sample the table gives approximately 150,000 clones, of which 84% were detected only once. The biggest ten clones account for about 10% of the sample. Source material: PBMCs. The source of these receptors is a man aged 25-45 years in good health and CMV-seropositive.

The chain couples TRBV7-9 to TRBJ1-1; 11 bases are a match to TRBD1. The ends lost 5 bases at V and 11 bases at J; junction bases unmatched: 7. CDR1 is SEHNR, CDR2 FQNEAQ, per germline (reference sequence). CDR3 length: 13 amino acids. The chain's CDR3 is CASSRTGGGGAFF. The CDR3 nucleotides are TGTGCCAGCAGCCGGACAGGGGGCGGGGGTGCTTTCTTT.

V and J are TRBV15 and TRBJ2-2; 9 nucleotides align to TRBD2. There are 18 residues in the CDR3. V trimming: 0 bases; J trimming: 5 bases; junction bases outside the gene matches: 10. Looked up from germline, CDR1 is LNHNV and CDR2 is YYDKDF (reference sequence). This CDR3 reads CATSRDIPTSGKTGELFF. In DNA, the CDR3 is TGTGCCACCAGCAGAGATATCCCGACTAGCGGTAAAACCGGGGAGCTGTTTTTT.

Only one count was recorded for this clone. In DNA form, the CDR3 reads TGTGCCAGCAGTTTCGGCAGGGAATTCTACAATGAGCAGTTCTTC. It encodes CASSFGREFYNEQFF. The chain has TRBV6-5 and TRBJ2-1, with a tentative D call TRBD1 (5 bases). The germline V gene encodes CDR1 MNHEY and CDR2 SVGAGI. The length of the CDR3 is 15 residues. V was trimmed by 4 bases and J by 3 bases, leaving 13 bases between them.

This clone has a handful of counts. The V gene is TRBV4-1, the J gene TRBJ2-7; TRBD1 might be the D (5 bases). CDR3 size: 12 residues. V lost 4 bases to trimming and J lost 4 bases, with 8 bases between them. The V gene's germline CDR1 is MGHRA and CDR2 YSYEKL. The CDR3 loop reads CASSPGAYEQYF. The CDR3, as DNA: TGCGCCAGCAGCCCTGGGGCATACGAGCAGTACTTC.

The chain has TRBV7-9 and TRBJ1-1; D is uncertain. The CDR3 covers 13 residues. Germline CDR1 reads SEHNR; CDR2 reads FQNEAQ (reference sequence). With 5 bases removed from V and 3 bases from J, the gap between germline ends came to 10 bases. The CDR3: CASSEVGHTEAFF. The CDR3 DNA reads TGTGCCAGCAGCGAAGTGGGCCACACTGAAGCTTTCTTT.

This clone came up a few times. This sequence joins TRBV4-1 and TRBJ1-4; 7 bases line up with TRBD1. Germline CDR1 MGHRA, CDR2 YSYEKL. V lost 1 base and J lost 0; bases outside the gene matches: 5. This CDR3 contains 17 residues. CDR3 residues: CASSQVEGQTTNEKLFF. Written as DNA, the CDR3 is TGCGCCAGCAGCCAAGTTGAGGGACAGACAACTAATGAAAAACTGTTTTTT.

The chain recombines TRBV15 with TRBJ2-7; D possibly corresponds to TRBD2 (7 bases). Germline V gene data show CDR1 as LNHNV and CDR2 as YYDKDF (reference sequence). The V end lost 1 base, the J end lost 2 bases, and 15 bases lay between the germline ends. CDR3 length: 16 amino acids. The CDR3 region is CATSRVFGGLTYEQYF. Here the CDR3 DNA reads TGTGCCACCAGCAGAGTTTTCGGGGGGCTAACCTACGAGCAGTACTTC.

The J gene is TRBJ2-3, the V gene TRBV2; 10 bases match TRBD2. With V trimmed by 3 bases and J by 2 bases, 8 bases remained unmatched. Germline V gene data show CDR1 as SNHLY and CDR2 as FYNNEI. The CDR3 has 17 amino acids. CDR3 loop: CASSEGPSGSPTDTQYF. CDR3 bases: TGTGCCAGCAGTGAGGGACCTAGCGGGAGCCCCACAGATACGCAGTATTTT.

The chain carries TRBV4-1 and TRBJ2-3; 9 positions agree with TRBD1. Germline trimming cut 3 bases from V and 5 bases from J; bases unmatched to any gene: 9. CDR1 is MGHRA, CDR2 YSYEKL, per germline. This CDR3 region has 16 residues. This chain's CDR3 is CASSHEAGTGKDTQYF. The CDR3 coding sequence is TGCGCCAGCAGCCATGAGGCCGGGACAGGGAAAGATACGCAGTATTTT.

This chain uses TRBV2 with TRBJ2-7; D is possibly TRBD2 (6 bases). The CDR3 has 14 amino acids. Trimming removed 7 bases at V and 0 bases at J, with 13 bases between. The V gene's germline CDR1 is SNHLY and CDR2 FYNNEI. The CDR3 protein is CASTREVGSYEQYF. The CDR3 bases are TGTGCCAGCACCAGGGAGGTCGGCTCCTACGAGCAGTACTTC. Using reference TRBV2 and TRBJ2-7 for the parts outside the CDR3, the full variable domain is EPEVTQTPSHQVTQMGQEVILRCVPISNHLYFYWYRQILGQKVEFLVSFYNNEISEKSEIFDDQFSVERPDGSNFTLKIRSTKLEDSAMYFCASTREVGSYEQYFGPGTRLTVT.

CDR3 nucleotide sequence: TGTGCCAGCAGCTTGGGGGCCATGGACTATGGCTACACCTTC. Translated, it gives CASSLGAMDYGYTF. The chain carries TRBV5-5 and TRBJ1-2; D is undetermined. V was cut by 0 bases and J by 3 bases, with 9 bases left in between. There are 14 residues in the CDR3. Germline V CDR1 and CDR2: SGHKS, YYEKEE (reference sequence).

The chain recombines TRBV5-4 with TRBJ2-2, with a possible D match to TRBD2 (6 bases). Germline V CDR1 and CDR2: SGHNT, YYREEE (reference sequence). CDR3 length equals 16 residues. Trimming pared 3 bases from V and 2 bases from J, leaving 14 bases between. CDR3 in amino acids: CASSSSRGANTGELFF. DNA of the CDR3: TGTGCCAGCAGCTCCTCCCGCGGGGCTAACACCGGGGAGCTGTTTTTT. Filled out from reference TRBV5-4 and TRBJ2-2, the complete variable domain reads ETGVTQSPTHLIKTRGQQVTLRCSSQSGHNTVSWYQQALGQGPQFIFQYYREEENGRGNFPPRFSGLQFPNYSSELNVNALELDDSALYLCASSSSRGANTGELFFGEGSRLTVL.

The CDR3: CASSLVHGGGQPQHF. The CDR3 coding sequence is TGTGCCAGCAGCTTGGTGCACGGGGGAGGTCAGCCCCAGCATTTT. The V call is TRBV5-8, the J call TRBJ1-5, with D maybe TRBD1 (5 bases). The germline CDR1 and CDR2 sequences are SGHTS and YDEGEE. V lost 0 bases, J lost 6 bases, and 13 bases lay in between. This CDR3 is 15 amino acids long.

In its sample, this clone was seen a few times. The V call is TRBV11-2, the J call TRBJ2-1; 8 nucleotides match TRBD1. The germline CDR1 and CDR2 sequences are SGHAT and FQNNGV. Trimming cost V 1 base and J 14 bases; bases outside gene matches: 4. The CDR3 is 12 residues long. CDR3 in DNA: TGTGCCAGCAGCTTAGTCTCGGACAGGGAGTTCTTC. It yields the protein CASSLVSDREFF. Combining the CDR3 with reference TRBV11-2 and TRBJ2-1 gives the whole variable domain EAGVAQSPRYKIIEKRQSVAFWCNPISGHATLYWYQQILGQGPKLLIQFQNNGVVDDSQLPKDRFSAERLKGVDSTLKIQPAKLEDSAVYLCASSLVSDREFFGPGTRLTVL.

The chain uses TRBV28 and TRBJ1-1; D is undetermined. There are 14 residues in the CDR3. The germline V and J ends were trimmed by 2 bases and 2 bases, with 9 bases remaining between them. The V gene's germline CDR1 is MDHEN and CDR2 SYDVKM. The CDR3 reads CASSLRQINTEAFF. CDR3 in DNA: TGTGCCAGCAGTTTAAGACAAATTAACACTGAAGCTTTCTTT.

This sequence joins TRBV28 and TRBJ1-5; D not resolved. Germline V gene data show CDR1 as MDHEN and CDR2 as SYDVKM. This CDR3 spans 18 amino acids. V was cut by 3 bases and J by 0 bases, with 18 bases left in between. Written as DNA, the CDR3 is TGTGCCAGCAGTTTGTCCCACGAGGCCTACTATAGCAATCAGCCCCAGCATTTT. Translated, it gives CASSLSHEAYYSNQPQHF.

The J gene is TRBJ2-3, the V gene TRBV11-2, with TRBD2 matching 13 bases. CDR3 length: 18 amino acids. Germline CDR1 is SGHAT and CDR2 is FQNNGV. V dropped 3 bases and J dropped 2; count of bases not matched to a gene: 8. CDR3 protein: CASSFVRLAGGPTDTQYF. The CDR3, as DNA: TGTGCCAGCAGCTTCGTTAGACTAGCGGGAGGACCCACAGATACGCAGTATTTT.

The chain carries TRBV9 and TRBJ2-2, with D maybe TRBD1 (7 bases). V lost 3 bases and J 4 bases, leaving 10 bases between the germline ends. Germline loops: CDR1 SGDLS, CDR2 YYNGEE. The CDR3 loop spans 14 amino acids. DNA of the CDR3: TGTGCCAGCAGCGAGCAGGGGGGCACCGGGGAGCTGTTTTTT. Encoded protein: CASSEQGGTGELFF.

The chain is built from TRBV4-3 and TRBJ2-3; 12 bases match TRBD2. The length of the CDR3 is 17 residues. V lost 0 bases to trimming and J lost 3 bases; unmatched junction nucleotides: 4. Germline V lookup: CDR1 LGHNA, CDR2 YSLEER. CDR3 in DNA: TGCGCCAGCAGCCAAGATCCCGGGACTAGCGGGACAGATACGCAGTATTTT. This codes for CASSQDPGTSGTDTQYF.

The chain carries TRBV28 and TRBJ2-7, with TRBD1 as a possible D gene (5 bases). V shed 5 bases and J shed 7 bases, with 15 bases lying between them. The CDR3 runs to 13 residues. In germline, CDR1 is MDHEN, CDR2 SYDVKM. The DNA of the CDR3 is TGTGCCAGCAGTCTAGGGGTGGAACTGGAGCAGTACTTC. It is translated as CASSLGVELEQYF.

There are many counts of this clone. The chain uses TRBV7-9 and TRBJ1-2; the D is unclear. Looked up from germline, CDR1 is SEHNR and CDR2 is FQNEAQ (reference sequence). This CDR3 comprises 14 residues. Trimming pared 1 base from V and 4 bases from J, leaving 10 bases between. This CDR3 is CASSLVEQLYGYTF. The CDR3, as DNA: TGTGCCAGCAGCTTAGTTGAACAGCTCTATGGCTACACCTTC.

V and J are TRBV5-1 and TRBJ2-5; tentatively, D is TRBD2 (7 bases). Germline CDR1 and CDR2: SGHRS and YFSETQ. The V end lost 0 bases, the J end lost 2 bases, and 11 bases lay between the germline ends. The CDR3 loop spans 15 amino acids. Here the CDR3 DNA reads TGCGCCAGCAGCTTGGCCGGGGGGCGACAAGAGACCCAGTACTTC. Encoded protein: CASSLAGGRQETQYF.

This chain uses TRBV9 with TRBJ2-1, with D possibly matching TRBD2 (6 bases). Germline assignment: CDR1 SGDLS and CDR2 YYNGEE. V was cut by 0 bases and J by 0 bases, with 10 bases left in between. This CDR3 spans 16 amino acids. The DNA for the CDR3 is TGTGCCAGCAGCGTAGGGGCCGGGAGCTCCTACAATGAGCAGTTCTTC. This codes for CASSVGAGSSYNEQFF.

The chain carries TRBV4-3 and TRBJ1-2, with 8 nucleotides matching TRBD1. The V gene end was trimmed by 0 bases and the J gene end by 7 bases; junction bases not matched to a gene: 7. Germline lookup yields CDR1 LGHNA and CDR2 YSLEER. The CDR3 runs to 15 residues. The CDR3 protein is CASSQDFGQGSGYTF. The CDR3 bases are TGCGCCAGCAGCCAAGATTTCGGACAGGGATCTGGCTACACCTTC.

The chain couples TRBV4-3 to TRBJ1-2; D is unresolved. In germline, CDR1 is LGHNA, CDR2 YSLEER. The V gene lost 0 bases and the J gene lost 5 bases, with 7 bases spanning the gap. This CDR3 is 13 amino acids long. The CDR3 DNA reads as TGCGCCAGCAGCCAAGATCGGGTTTATGGCTACACCTTC. Translated, it gives CASSQDRVYGYTF.

This chain joins TRBV4-3 and TRBJ2-2, with D possibly being TRBD1 (6 bases). V was shortened by 5 bases and J by 3 bases, with 13 bases between the two germline ends. Germline CDR1 and CDR2: LGHNA and YSLEER. The CDR3 is 15 amino acids. CDR3 DNA: TGCGCCAGCAGCTCACAGGGATTGGACACCGGGGAGCTGTTTTTT. Protein sequence: CASSSQGLDTGELFF.